Following are 4 T cell receptor beta chains from one sample sequenced in a study of cytomegalovirus exposure and HLA in healthy donors. The study ran its PCR with 60 Vbeta and 13 Jbeta primers. Clones were sequenced by immunoSEQ multiplex PCR, and TCRdb holds only the in-frame ones, with some missing. This sample has 100,000 to 150,000 clones, with 75% to 90% found just once. The specimen was PBMCs. Source of these receptors: a man aged 25 to 40 in good health and CMV-seronegative.

This sequence joins TRBV19 and TRBJ1-3, with 8 positions matching TRBD1. In germline, CDR1 is LNHDA, CDR2 SQIVND (reference sequence). V dropped 5 bases and J dropped 1; count of bases not matched to a gene: 7. CDR3 length: 16 residues. The CDR3 spells CASSWTGSRSGNTIYF. As DNA, the CDR3 is TGTGCCAGTAGTTGGACAGGGAGTAGGTCTGGAAACACCATATATTTT.

This clone appeared once. A junction boundary mismatches the germline segment, possibly from a read error. The chain carries TRBV7-8 and TRBJ1-5; D gene uncertain. Germline values: CDR1 SGHVS, CDR2 FQNEAQ. This CDR3 spans 14 amino acids. CDR3 residues: CASSLSNSNQPQNF. CDR3 bases: TGTGCCAGCAGCCTCTCCAATAGCAATCAGCCCCAGAATTTT.

The chain recombines TRBV10-1 with TRBJ2-7; TRBD2 agrees at 8 bases. V lost 8 bases to trimming and J lost 0 bases; unmatched junction nucleotides: 0. The germline V gene has CDR1 WNHNN and CDR2 SYGVQD (reference sequence). The CDR3 totals 12 residues. This CDR3 is CASGTSSYEQYF. For the CDR3, the DNA is TGCGCCAGCGGGACTAGCTCCTACGAGCAGTACTTC.

The chain carries TRBV7-2 and TRBJ2-1, with 7 bases lining up with TRBD2. V shed 5 bases and J 8 bases; nucleotides not matched to a gene: 15. The CDR3 covers 16 residues. Germline V CDR1 and CDR2: SGHTA, FQGNSA. Here the CDR3 reads CASSPILGEGHDEQFF. The CDR3 DNA reads TGTGCCAGCAGCCCTATCTTGGGGGAGGGCCACGATGAGCAGTTCTTC.